A selection of T cell receptor beta chains follows, all from one sample in a study of cytomegalovirus exposure and HLA in healthy donors. Data came from immunoSEQ multiplex PCR; TCRdb stores just in-frame clones and leaves some out. The data hold fewer than 250,000 clones, with around 79% observed a single time. Input material: PBMCs. All receptors come from a woman aged 18-30 years in good health and CMV-seronegative. Each CDR3 is given with its conserved first and last residue. The D gene is left open where the match is weak. Clone size is given for some rows only: seen once, a few or many times, or a class if the clone is expanded.

TRBV4-1	TRBJ1-1	NA	NA	CASSQSRGEEAFF	TGCGCCAGCAGCCAGTCCCGGGGGGAAGAAGCTTTCTTT
TRBV9	TRBJ2-3	TRBD2	NA	CASSVGGGRSYTDTQYF	TGTGCCAGCAGCGTAGGTGGCGGGAGATCGTATACAGATACGCAGTATTTT
TRBV7-2	TRBJ1-5	NA	few	CASSAQQDQPQHF	TGTGCCAGCAGCGCGCAACAGGATCAGCCCCAGCATTTT
TRBV16	TRBJ2-2	TRBD1	NA	CASSQQGAAGELFF	TGTGCCAGCAGCCAACAGGGGGCGGCCGGGGAGCTGTTTTTT
TRBV18	TRBJ1-1	NA	NA	CASSPNADYTEAFF	TGTGCCAGCTCACCCAACGCCGACTACACTGAAGCTTTCTTT
TRBV28	TRBJ2-3	TRBD2	NA	CASSYQGLAGGLMADTQYF	TGTGCCAGCAGTTACCAGGGACTAGCGGGAGGGCTGATGGCAGATACGCAGTATTTT
TRBV5-1	TRBJ2-1	TRBD2	NA	CASSQTFTTGTRGYNEQFF	TGCGCCAGCAGCCAGACCTTTACTACCGGGACTAGAGGTTACAATGAGCAGTTCTTC
TRBV4-1	TRBJ1-1	NA	few	CASSHVGTYIEAFF	TGCGCCAGCAGCCACGTCGGGACATACATCGAAGCTTTCTTT
TRBV28	TRBJ2-5	NA	NA	CASSLVGRETQYF	TGTGCCAGCAGTTTGGTCGGGAGAGAGACCCAGTACTTC
TRBV19	TRBJ2-7	TRBD2	NA	CASSIAVLAGVQYF	TGTGCCAGTAGTATAGCCGTGCTAGCGGGAGTTCAGTACTTC
TRBV6-1	TRBJ1-5	TRBD1	NA	CATDRDREFNQPQHF	TGTGCCACAGATAGGGACAGGGAGTTCAATCAGCCCCAGCATTTT